The 6 T cell receptor beta chains below all came from one sample that was sequenced in a study of OX40 agonist ivuxolimab in advanced cancers. Libraries were prepared by immunoSEQ multiplex PCR; TCRdb keeps only in-frame clonotypes and omits some of them. The data hold 65,000 to 80,000 clones, with approximately 78% observed a single time. Sample: CD4+ or CD8+ T cells sorted from blood, taken in a trial of the OX40 agonist ivuxolimab. These receptor sequences come from an adult with an advanced solid tumor such as melanoma, head and neck, liver or kidney cancer.

This sequence joins TRBV7-2 and TRBJ2-5; no reliable D call. The CDR3 totals 13 residues. Deletions cut 4 bases from V and 5 bases from J, with 11 bases between. CDR1 is SGHTA and CDR2 is FQGNSA in the germline V gene. The CDR3 loop is CASSSVHGETQYF. CDR3 DNA sequence: TGTGCCAGCAGCTCGGTCCACGGGGAGACCCAGTACTTC.

The rearrangement links TRBV29-1 to TRBJ1-1; no clear D. V lost 2 bases to trimming and J lost 2 bases, with 6 bases between them. Germline V CDR1 and CDR2: SQVTM, ANQGSEA. This CDR3 has 12 amino acids. CDR3 region: CSVESLNTEAFF. Here the CDR3 DNA reads TGCAGCGTTGAAAGCCTTAACACTGAAGCTTTCTTT.

This chain joins TRBV7-9 and TRBJ1-2; D ambiguous. V gave up 1 base and J gave up 3 bases, with 15 bases separating them. Germline loops: CDR1 SEHNR, CDR2 FQNEAQ (reference sequence). This CDR3 has 16 residues. The CDR3 DNA is TGTGCCAGCAGCTTAGAGTATCCGGCCTCATACTATGGCTACACCTTC. This codes for CASSLEYPASYYGYTF.

The rearrangement joins TRBV11-3 to TRBJ2-1; 7 bases are a match to TRBD1. The germline V gene encodes CDR1 SGHNT and CDR2 YENEEA. There are 14 residues in the CDR3. V shed 3 bases, J shed 2 bases, and the junction held 1 base outside the gene matches. In DNA form, the CDR3 reads TGTGCCAGCAGCTTGCAGGGGGCCTACAATGAGCAGTTCTTC. It is translated as CASSLQGAYNEQFF.

Points on this clone: Additional DNA sequences in this sample encode the identical CDR3. The J gene is TRBJ1-2, the V gene TRBV6-1, with D uncertain. CDR1 is MNHNS, CDR2 SASEGT, per germline. This CDR3 region has 12 residues. V was shortened by 6 bases and J by 4 bases, with 9 bases between the two germline ends. CDR3 in DNA: TGTGCCAGCAGGCCCTCCGGCTATGGCTACACCTTC. This codes for CASRPSGYGYTF.

V is TRBV19 and J is TRBJ1-1; a possible D gene is TRBD1 (6 bases). The CDR3 length is 16 residues. V gave up 0 bases and J gave up 0 bases, with 11 bases separating them. The V gene's germline CDR1 is LNHDA and CDR2 SQIVND (reference sequence). DNA of the CDR3: TGTGCCAGTAGTATAGATGGCAACAGGGTGAACACTGAAGCTTTCTTT. This codes for CASSIDGNRVNTEAFF.